This TCR beta chain was obtained from a study of human T cells and chemical hapten exposure. Looking at the study overall: Chiefly female patients presented with alopecia areata, totalis or universalis.

Unique molecular identifiers were affixed to discrete cDNA molecules within the library. TCRdb ran MiXCR on the RACE reads and lists one entry per CDR3 protein. The table has about 360,000 distinct CDR3 sequences, around 7% seen once. General study points: With regard to DPC sensitization, TCRs above 1 in 1000 frequency did not change. Donors had alopecia, so their immune response may differ from healthy people's.

In germline, CDR1 is DFQATT, CDR2 SNEGSKA (reference sequence). CDR3 length: 10 amino acids. The ends were cut back, 0 bases at V and 9 bases at J, with 5 bases in the middle. Time point given: patch test 1, 2 weeks after DPC sensitization. Treatment specified: therapeutic diphenylcyclopropenone sensitization with weekly scalp DPC. In this sample, this clonotype turned up a few times. Its target is not known. Here the sequenced sample was whole blood, taken in connection with sensitization to the hapten diphenylcyclopropenone (DPC). This TCR came from a woman aged 18-29 years with alopecia areata. Some clones in this sample may be carry-over from other donors' samples. This sequence joins TRBV20-1 and TRBJ1-2; the D is unclear. The CDR3 nucleotides are TGCAGTGCTAGAGATCCAAGCTACACCTTC. This codes for CSARDPSYTF.